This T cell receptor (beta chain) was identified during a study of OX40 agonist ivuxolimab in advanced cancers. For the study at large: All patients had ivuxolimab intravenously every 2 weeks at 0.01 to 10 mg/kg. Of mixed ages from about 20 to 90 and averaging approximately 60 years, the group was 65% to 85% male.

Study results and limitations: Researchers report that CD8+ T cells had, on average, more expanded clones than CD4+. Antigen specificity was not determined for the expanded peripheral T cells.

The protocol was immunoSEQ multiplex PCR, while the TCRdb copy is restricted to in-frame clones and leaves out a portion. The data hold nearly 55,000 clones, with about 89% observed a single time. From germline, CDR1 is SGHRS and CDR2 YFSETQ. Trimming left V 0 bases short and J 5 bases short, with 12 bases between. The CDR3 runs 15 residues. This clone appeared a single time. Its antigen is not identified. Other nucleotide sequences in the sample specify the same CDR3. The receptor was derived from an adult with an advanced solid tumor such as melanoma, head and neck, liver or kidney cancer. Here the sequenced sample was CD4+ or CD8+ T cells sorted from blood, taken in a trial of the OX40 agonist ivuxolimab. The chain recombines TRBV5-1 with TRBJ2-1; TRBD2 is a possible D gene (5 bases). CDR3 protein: CASSLGALGNNEQFF. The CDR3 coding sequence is TGCGCCAGCAGCTTGGGAGCCCTCGGGAACAATGAGCAGTTCTTC.